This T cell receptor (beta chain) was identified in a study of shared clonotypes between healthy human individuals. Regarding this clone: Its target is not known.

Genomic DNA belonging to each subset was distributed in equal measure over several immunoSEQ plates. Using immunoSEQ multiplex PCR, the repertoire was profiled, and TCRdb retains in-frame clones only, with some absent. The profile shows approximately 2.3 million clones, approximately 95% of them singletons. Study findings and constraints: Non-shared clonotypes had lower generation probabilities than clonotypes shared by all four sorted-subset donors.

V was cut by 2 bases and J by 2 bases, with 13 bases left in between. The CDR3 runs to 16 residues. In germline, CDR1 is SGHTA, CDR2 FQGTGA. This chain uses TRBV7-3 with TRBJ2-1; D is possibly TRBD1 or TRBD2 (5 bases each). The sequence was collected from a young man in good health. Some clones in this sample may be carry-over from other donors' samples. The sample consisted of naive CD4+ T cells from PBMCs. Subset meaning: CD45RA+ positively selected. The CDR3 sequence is CASSLGLRDPYNEQFF. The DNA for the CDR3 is TGTGCCAGCAGCTTAGGGCTCCGGGACCCCTACAATGAGCAGTTCTTC.